There are many counts of the clone carrying this T cell receptor (beta chain). Its antigen is still unknown. TCR beta CDR3 region amplification was performed from RNA transcripts. HTBI primers drove first-round RT-PCR of the TCR CDR3. TCRdb ran MiXCR on the multiplex PCR reads and lists one entry per CDR3 protein. Of fewer than 800,000 distinct CDR3 sequences listed, roughly 15% were seen once; the top ten hold 8.4%. Per the germline V gene, CDR1 is MDHEN and CDR2 is SYDVKM. V dropped 2 bases and J dropped 2 bases, with 13 bases sitting between them. This CDR3 is built from 15 residues. The sample is drawn from a study of T cells in Graves' hyperthyroidism and ophthalmopathy. Study-level points and caveats: Most thyroid clonotypes expanded above 0.001 were also detected in blood.

Graves' hyperthyroidism is called stable when ophthalmopathy does not progress within 18 months. PBMCs were obtained from over 8.5 ml fresh peripheral blood. The chain has TRBV28 and TRBJ2-7, with unresolved D. The sequence came from a man between 18 and 35 years old with Graves' hyperthyroidism. Sequenced material: blood. The CDR3 DNA reads TGTGCCAGCAGTTTAAAGTCAGTACTAACCTACGAGCAGTACTTC. The encoded protein is CASSLKSVLTYEQYF. Together with reference TRBV28 and TRBJ2-7, the CDR3 gives the full variable domain: DVKVTQSSRYLVKRTGEKVFLECVQDMDHENMFWYRQDPGLGLRLIYFSYDVKMKEKGDIPEGYSVSREKKERFSLILESASTNQTSMYLCASSLKSVLTYEQYFGPGTRLTVT.